Shown below are 14 T cell receptor beta chains from a single sample sequenced in a study of spatial heterogeneity in lung cancer. The time point denotes: sample taken at primary tumor resection. TCRdb reprocessed the 5' RACE reads with MiXCR, giving one entry per CDR3 protein. This table holds 8,000 or so distinct CDR3 sequences, about 14% found once. The sample consisted of normal lung tissue next to the tumor, taken at surgery. The receptor set was obtained from a male donor with early-stage non-small cell lung cancer.

Many counts were recorded for this clonotype. This chain connects TRBV28 to TRBJ2-1, with 14 bases that match TRBD2. CDR1 is MDHEN and CDR2 is SYDVKM in the germline V gene. The CDR3 totals 15 residues. V was clipped by 4 bases and J by 9 bases; unmatched bases: 5. CDR3 coding DNA: TGTGCCAGCAGTTCTAGGGGACTAGCGGGAGTTGAGCAGTTCTTC. It codes for CASSSRGLAGVEQFF.

Sample share makes this clonotype medium-sized. The chain combines TRBV5-6 with TRBJ2-3; TRBD2 aligns across 12 bases. CDR3 length: 16 residues. Germline CDR1 and CDR2: SGHDT and YYEEEE. V shed 0 bases and J 4 bases; nucleotides not matched to a gene: 3. CDR3 loop: CASSLDASGGADTQYF. CDR3 nucleotide sequence: TGTGCCAGCAGCTTGGACGCTAGCGGGGGGGCAGATACGCAGTATTTT.

By sample share, this clonotype is medium-sized (0.01 to 0.1%). The gene calls are TRBV29-1 and TRBJ2-5; 8 bases agree with TRBD2. CDR3 length: 13 residues. Germline values: CDR1 SQVTM, CDR2 ANQGSEA. Trimming at V came to 4 bases and at J to 1 base, leaving 2 bases not matched to a gene. The CDR3 DNA reads TGCAGCGTTGGGACTAGCAGCCAAGAGACCCAGTACTTC. Its translation: CSVGTSSQETQYF.

This clonotype is deemed medium-sized (0.01 to 0.1%). The chain combines TRBV5-1 with TRBJ2-4, with 7 nucleotides matching TRBD1. CDR3 length: 15 residues. Germline values: CDR1 SGHRS, CDR2 YFSETQ. After removal of 2 bases from V and 10 bases from J, the junction contained 12 bases not matched to a gene. CDR3 coding DNA: TGCGCCAGCAGCTTCGACAGGACAGGCCCGGAGATTCAGTACTTC. This translates into CASSFDRTGPEIQYF. The entire variable domain, with the rest obtained from reference TRBV5-1 and TRBJ2-4, is as follows: KAGVTQTPRYLIKTRGQQVTLSCSPISGHRSVSWYQQTPGQGLQFLFEYFSETQRNKGNFPGRFSGRQFSNSRSEMNVSTLELGDSALYLCASSFDRTGPEIQYFGAGTRLSVL.

There are many counts of this clonotype. The rearrangement joins TRBV28 to TRBJ2-5, with 9 bases fitting TRBD1. Germline V gene sequence: CDR1 MDHEN, CDR2 SYDVKM. The ends lost 5 bases at V and 7 bases at J; junction bases unmatched: 20. The CDR3 consists of 18 residues. In DNA, the CDR3 is TGTGCCAGCAGTCTGTCCGGTCAGGGACAGGGCCTCCGGGGGACCCAGTACTTC. It is translated as CASSLSGQGQGLRGTQYF.

Within the sample, this clonotype is medium-sized. The V call is TRBV9, the J call TRBJ2-7; D perhaps matches TRBD1 (5 bases). V was shortened by 0 bases and J by 1 base, with 8 bases between the two germline ends. The CDR3 sequence is 14 residues long. CDR1 and CDR2 from the germline V gene are SGDLS and YYNGEE. CDR3 bases: TGTGCCAGCAGCGTAGTCCCAGGGTCCTACGAGCAGTACTTC. Its protein is CASSVVPGSYEQYF.

The sample holds many counts of this clonotype. The chain couples TRBV12-3 or TRBV12-4 to TRBJ2-1, with 11 positions matching TRBD2. The junction had 4 bases not matched to a gene; V was cut back by 5 bases and J by 4 bases. CDR3 size: 15 residues. The CDR3 protein is CASSALAGGYNEQFF. Written as DNA, the CDR3 is TGTGCCAGCAGTGCCCTAGCGGGGGGATACAATGAGCAGTTCTTC.

The table lists this clonotype with many counts. This chain uses TRBV7-2 with TRBJ2-7; D gene ambiguous. V was trimmed by 5 bases and J by 7 bases, leaving 12 bases between them. This CDR3 is built from 12 residues. Germline V lookup: CDR1 SGHTA, CDR2 FQGNSA. The CDR3 loop reads CASSPRPGEQYF. The DNA for the CDR3 is TGTGCCAGCAGCCCCCGACCTGGGGAGCAGTACTTC.

This rearrangement joins TRBV3-1 to TRBJ2-1; D might be TRBD1 (6 bases). Germline lookup yields CDR1 LGHDT and CDR2 YNNKEL (reference sequence). Trimming took 3 bases from V and 8 from J, leaving 23 bases between them. The CDR3 loop spans 17 amino acids. The CDR3 DNA sequence: TGTGCCAGCAGCCATCCCCTCCGGGCAGGGGTTATCGATGAGCAGTTCTTC. Residues: CASSHPLRAGVIDEQFF.

On this clonotype: A much larger clone sits a single nucleotide away, making a read error possible. As the CDR3 is not closed by the conserved phenylalanine or tryptophan, this likely results from a read error. The chain is built from TRBV28 and TRBJ2-5; no firm D call. CDR1 is MDHEN and CDR2 is SYDVKM in the germline V gene. The CDR3 spans 11 residues. The V end lost 5 bases, the J end lost 0 bases, and 1 base lay between the germline ends. This CDR3 is CASSDQETQYL. The CDR3 coding sequence is TGTGCCAGCAGTGACCAAGAGACCCAGTACCTC.

In its sample, this clonotype was seen many times. V is TRBV5-1 and J is TRBJ1-6; D unclear. Germline V lookup: CDR1 SGHRS, CDR2 YFSETQ. V dropped 6 bases and J dropped 6 bases, with 10 bases sitting between them. The CDR3 loop spans 13 amino acids. CDR3 sequence reads: CASNDGGNSPLHF. CDR3 bases: TGCGCCAGCAATGATGGCGGTAATTCACCCCTCCACTTT.

This clonotype is medium-sized by share. The rearrangement links TRBV5-4 to TRBJ2-3; 10 positions match TRBD2. CDR3 length equals 16 residues. After removal of 3 bases from V and 0 bases from J, the junction contained 4 bases not matched to a gene. Germline V CDR1 and CDR2: SGHNT, YYREEE (reference sequence). The CDR3 protein is CASSSILAGSTDTQYF. CDR3 nucleotide sequence: TGTGCCAGCAGCTCAATACTAGCGGGAAGCACAGATACGCAGTATTTT.

This clonotype was seen many times. This rearrangement joins TRBV9 to TRBJ2-1; maybe TRBD2 (6 bases). This CDR3 spans 16 amino acids. The germline gives CDR1 SGDLS, CDR2 YYNGEE. V lost 4 bases, J lost 10 bases, and 24 bases lay in between. The chain's CDR3 is CASSPAGPSAFVEQFF. In DNA, the CDR3 is TGTGCCAGCAGCCCAGCAGGGCCTAGCGCCTTCGTCGAGCAGTTCTTC. The full variable domain, completed using reference TRBV9 and TRBJ2-1, is DSGVTQTPKHLITATGQRVTLRCSPRSGDLSVYWYQQSLDQGLQFLIQYYNGEERAKGNILERFSAQQFPDLHSELNLSSLELGDSALYFCASSPAGPSAFVEQFFGPGTRLTVL.

This clonotype was found many times. The V call is TRBV5-1, the J call TRBJ1-2; unclear D gene. Germline lookup yields CDR1 SGHRS and CDR2 YFSETQ. Trimming removed 2 bases at V and 0 bases at J, with 8 bases between. The CDR3 length is 14 residues. The CDR3 here is CASSFTDANYGYTF. The CDR3 DNA sequence: TGCGCCAGCAGCTTTACGGATGCTAACTATGGCTACACCTTC.